This TCR beta chain was documented in a study of identical twins. Regarding the study as a whole: Twin pairs' shared out-of-frame alpha sequences were enriched in low generation probability. Cross-sectional statistical analysis was relied on for the conclusions, without the same donors being followed.

J was trimmed by 4 bases and V by 0 bases; bases with no gene match: 7. The V gene's germline CDR1 is DFQATT and CDR2 SNEGSKA (reference sequence). The CDR3 runs 15 residues. This clonotype was recorded a few times. The antigen remains unidentified. Template switching introduced a universal primer site, and the cDNA bore unique molecular identifiers. TCRdb redid the calling of the 5' RACE reads with MiXCR, one entry per CDR3 protein. The table has a few hundred thousand distinct CDR3 sequences, around a tenth seen once. Separately, the same data were catalogued under a study of yellow fever vaccine responses in identical twins.

Sequenced sample: PBMCs. The TCR sequence derives from a woman aged 18-29 years in good health. V gene TRBV20-1 combines with J gene TRBJ2-7; 9 positions match TRBD1. The CDR3 loop reads CSARDPTGGSYEQYF. CDR3 coding DNA: TGCAGTGCTAGAGACCCGACAGGGGGTTCGTACGAGCAGTACTTC.